This paragraph reports one TCR beta chain. The antigen is unknown. This specimen comes from a study of cytomegalovirus exposure and HLA in healthy donors. Notes on the study in general: The study recorded 160 or so TCR beta chains that were cytomegalovirus-associated.

This CDR3 spans 13 amino acids. Deletions cut 10 bases from V and 12 bases from J, with 25 bases between. Germline V lookup: CDR1 MNHEY, CDR2 SVGAGI. TCRdb's copy holds only in-frame clones and misses some; the assay was immunoSEQ multiplex PCR. The sample comprises around 71,000 clones, roughly 94% of which are singletons, and around 1.5% rests with the top ten. Sequenced material: PBMCs. This TCR came from a young man in good health and CMV-seropositive. V and J are TRBV6-5 and TRBJ2-7; D might be TRBD1 (6 bases). The CDR3 sequence: CATWTAASSSRYF. CDR3 DNA: TGTGCCACCTGGACAGCCGCCTCTTCTTCTAGGTACTTC.